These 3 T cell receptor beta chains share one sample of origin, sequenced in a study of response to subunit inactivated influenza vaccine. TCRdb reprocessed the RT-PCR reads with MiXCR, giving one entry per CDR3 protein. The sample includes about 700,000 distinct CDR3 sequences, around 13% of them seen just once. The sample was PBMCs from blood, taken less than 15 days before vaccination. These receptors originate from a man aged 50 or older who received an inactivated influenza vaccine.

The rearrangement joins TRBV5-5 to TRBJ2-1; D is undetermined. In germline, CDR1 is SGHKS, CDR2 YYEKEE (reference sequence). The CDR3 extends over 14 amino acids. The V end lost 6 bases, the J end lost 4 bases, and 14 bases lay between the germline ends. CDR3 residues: CASTELLIYNEQFF. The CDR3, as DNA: TGTGCCAGCACGGAGCTCCTTATATACAATGAGCAGTTCTTC.

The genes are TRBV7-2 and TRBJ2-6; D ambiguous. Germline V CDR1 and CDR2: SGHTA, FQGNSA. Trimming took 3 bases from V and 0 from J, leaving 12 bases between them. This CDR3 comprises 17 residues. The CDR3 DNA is TGTGCCAGCAGCTTCCCTGGCCTAAACTCTGGGGCCAACGTCCTGACTTTC. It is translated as CASSFPGLNSGANVLTF.

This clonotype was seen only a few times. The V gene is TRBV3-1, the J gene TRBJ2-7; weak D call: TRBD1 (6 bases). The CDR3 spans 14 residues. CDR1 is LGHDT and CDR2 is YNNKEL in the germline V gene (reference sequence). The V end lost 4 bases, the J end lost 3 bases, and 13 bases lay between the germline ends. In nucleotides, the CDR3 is TGTGCCAGCAGCCTTGGGACATTTTACTACGAGCAGTACTTC. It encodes CASSLGTFYYEQYF.